A selection of T cell receptor beta chains follows, all from one sample in a study of blood T cell repertoires in COVID-19. TCRdb's copy holds only in-frame clones and misses some; the assay was immunoSEQ multiplex PCR. Among 78,000 or so clones listed, more than 65% were seen once. The specimen was peripheral blood. All receptors come from a man at least 80 years old with acute or convalescent COVID-19. Both conserved end residues are part of each CDR3. Each record gives: J gene, clone size, D gene, CDR3 length, V gene, CDR3 protein, CDR3 DNA. The D gene is left open where the match is weak. Clone size is given for some rows only: seen once, a few or many times, or a class if the clone is expanded.

>TRBJ2-1|-|-|14|TRBV30
CAWSVWSSYNEQFF
TGTGCCTGGAGTGTATGGAGCTCCTACAATGAGCAGTTCTTC
>TRBJ1-1|-|-|15|TRBV7-3
CASSLGGNMNTEAFF
TGTGCCAGCAGCTTAGGAGGAAACATGAACACTGAAGCTTTCTTT
>TRBJ1-2|-|TRBD1|15|TRBV6-2/TRBV6-3
CASSYRDRGGYGYTF
TGTGCCAGCAGTTACCGGGACAGGGGGGGCTATGGCTACACCTTC
>TRBJ2-1|-|TRBD2|15|TRBV3-1/TRBV3-2
CASSQVASGPNEQFF
TGTGCCAGCAGCCAAGTGGCTAGCGGACCCAATGAGCAGTTCTTC
>TRBJ2-1|once|-|11|TRBV5-4
CASLKGDEQFF
TGTGCCAGCCTGAAAGGAGACGAGCAGTTCTTC
>TRBJ1-2|-|TRBD1|12|TRBV11-2
CASRSTGGVYTF
TGTGCCAGCAGGTCCACAGGGGGCGTCTACACCTTC
>TRBJ1-2|-|TRBD1|14|TRBV4-1
CASSQGDRGYGYTF
TGCGCCAGCAGCCAAGGGGACAGGGGTTATGGCTACACCTTC
>TRBJ2-5|-|TRBD2|14|TRBV6-5
CASIQPGGQETQYF
TGTGCCAGCATCCAACCGGGGGGCCAAGAGACCCAGTACTTC
>TRBJ1-3|-|-|14|TRBV19
CASSILGHRNTIYF
TGTGCCAGTAGTATCTTGGGACATCGAAACACCATATATTTT
>TRBJ1-5|-|TRBD1|14|TRBV27
CASSRDRENQPQHF
TGTGCCAGCAGTCGTGACAGGGAGAATCAGCCCCAGCATTTT
>TRBJ1-6|-|-|14|TRBV13
CASSLDGGGSPLHF
TGTGCCAGCAGCTTAGACGGTGGAGGATCACCCCTCCACTTT
>TRBJ1-5|-|TRBD1|15|TRBV7-8
CASSASEGQGTPQHF
TGTGCCAGCAGCGCCTCGGAAGGACAGGGAACGCCCCAGCATTTT
>TRBJ2-7|once|-|15|TRBV19
CASSIIMGLGYEQYF
TGTGCCAGTAGTATCATTATGGGGCTGGGCTACGAGCAGTACTTC
>TRBJ2-2|-|TRBD1|15|TRBV4-1
CASSQEGQGNGELFF
TGCGCCAGCAGCCAAGAGGGACAGGGTAACGGGGAGCTGTTTTTT
>TRBJ2-1|-|TRBD2|13|TRBV5-1
CASASGGADEQFF
TGCGCCAGTGCGAGCGGGGGGGCGGATGAGCAGTTCTTC
>TRBJ2-1|few|-|13|TRBV7-3
CASSLYRDNEQFF
TGTGCCAGCAGCCTGTACAGGGACAATGAGCAGTTCTTC
>TRBJ2-1|-|TRBD1|13|TRBV6-5
CASSWTGNNEQFF
TGTGCCAGCAGTTGGACAGGGAACAATGAGCAGTTCTTC
>TRBJ1-1|-|-|13|TRBV19
CASEPGQNTEAFF
TGTGCCAGTGAGCCGGGACAAAACACTGAAGCTTTCTTT
>TRBJ2-1|few|TRBD2|15|TRBV9
CASSELAGVYNEQFF
TGTGCCAGCAGCGAACTAGCGGGGGTCTACAATGAGCAGTTCTTC
>TRBJ2-5|many|-|14|TRBV13
CASSLAGEVETQYF
TGTGCCAGCAGCTTAGCGGGGGAGGTAGAGACCCAGTACTTC
>TRBJ1-1|-|TRBD1|14|TRBV6-5
CASTLRQGLTEAFF
TGTGCCAGCACCTTAAGACAGGGGTTGACTGAAGCTTTCTTT
>TRBJ1-4|-|TRBD1|14|TRBV3-1/TRBV3-2
CASSPRTGLEKLFF
TGTGCCAGCAGCCCGCGGACAGGGTTAGAAAAACTGTTTTTT
>TRBJ2-7|-|-|13|TRBV2
CASREDLYYEQYF
TGTGCCAGCAGGGAGGACCTTTACTACGAGCAGTACTTC
>TRBJ1-6|-|-|15|TRBV27
CATSMGQGIASPLHF
TGTGCCACCTCGATGGGGCAGGGGATAGCTTCACCCCTCCACTTT
>TRBJ2-1|medium-sized|TRBD1|16|TRBV27
CASRLNPGQGSNEQFF
TGTGCCAGCAGGCTTAATCCGGGACAGGGGTCGAATGAGCAGTTCTTC
>TRBJ1-2|-|-|13|TRBV30
CASHVSEAYGYTF
TGTGCCTCGCACGTTTCGGAGGCCTATGGCTACACCTTC
>TRBJ2-5|-|-|13|TRBV7-3
CASSLRFQETQYF
TGTGCCAGCAGCCTCAGGTTCCAAGAGACCCAGTACTTC
>TRBJ2-3|-|-|12|TRBV5-1
CASSLSTDTQYF
TGCGCCAGCAGCCTGAGCACAGATACGCAGTATTTT
>TRBJ1-5|-|-|17|TRBV10-3
CAISETADTHSNQPQHF
TGTGCCATCAGTGAGACAGCCGACACCCATAGCAATCAGCCCCAGCATTTT
>TRBJ1-1|-|TRBD1|18|TRBV2
CASSEAILPGQGFAEAFF
TGTGCCAGCAGTGAAGCCATCCTTCCGGGACAGGGGTTTGCTGAAGCTTTCTTT
>TRBJ1-5|-|-|13|TRBV30
CAWRDSFNQPQHF
TGTGCCTGGAGGGACAGCTTCAATCAGCCCCAGCATTTT
>TRBJ2-5|-|-|14|TRBV2
CASSPGTTKETQYF
TGTGCCAGCAGTCCCGGGACAACGAAAGAGACCCAGTACTTC
>TRBJ2-5|few|TRBD2|14|TRBV3-1/TRBV3-2
CASSLRGARETQYF
TGTGCCAGCAGCCTGCGGGGGGCCCGGGAGACCCAGTACTTC
>TRBJ2-7|-|-|15|TRBV18
CASSPLGQSSYEQYF
TGTGCCAGCTCACCTTTGGGACAAAGCTCCTACGAGCAGTACTTC
>TRBJ1-4|-|TRBD1|16|TRBV7-2
CASSLIYRQGDEKLFF
TGTGCCAGCAGCTTAATCTACAGGCAGGGGGATGAAAAACTGTTTTTT
>TRBJ1-4|few|-|15|TRBV19
CASTGQRAGSEKLFF
TGTGCCAGTACTGGGCAACGAGCGGGATCTGAAAAACTGTTTTTT
>TRBJ1-6|-|TRBD1|15|TRBV7-9
CASSTLRTGDSPLHF
TGTGCCAGCAGCACACTACGGACAGGGGATTCACCCCTCCACTTT
>TRBJ1-1|few|-|16|TRBV18
CASSPQPLTANTEAFF
TGTGCCAGCTCACCTCAACCTTTGACAGCGAACACTGAAGCTTTCTTT
>TRBJ2-3|-|TRBD1|12|TRBV12-3/TRBV12-4
CASSGDSYTQYF
TGTGCCAGCAGTGGGGACAGTTATACGCAGTATTTT
>TRBJ2-3|-|TRBD2|16|TRBV7-2
CASSPYSGGDTDTQYF
TGTGCCAGCAGTCCTTATAGCGGGGGTGACACAGATACGCAGTATTTT
>TRBJ1-6|-|-|15|TRBV5-4
CASSLAGVYNSPLHF
TGTGCCAGCAGCTTGGCAGGGGTCTATAATTCACCCCTCCACTTT